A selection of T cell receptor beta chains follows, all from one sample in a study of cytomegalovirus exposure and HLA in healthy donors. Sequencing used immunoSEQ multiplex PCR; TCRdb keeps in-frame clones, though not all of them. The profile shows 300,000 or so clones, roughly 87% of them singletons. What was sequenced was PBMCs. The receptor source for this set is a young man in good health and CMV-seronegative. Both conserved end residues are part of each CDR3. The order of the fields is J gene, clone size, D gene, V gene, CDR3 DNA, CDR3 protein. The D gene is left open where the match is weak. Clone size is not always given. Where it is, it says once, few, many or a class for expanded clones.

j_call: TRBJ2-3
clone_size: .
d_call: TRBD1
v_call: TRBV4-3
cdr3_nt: TGCGCCAGCAGCCCTGGACAGGGGGAGGCTACAGATACGCAGTATTTT
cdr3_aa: CASSPGQGEATDTQYF

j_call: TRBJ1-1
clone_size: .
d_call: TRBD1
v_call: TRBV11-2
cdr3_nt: TGTGCCAGCAGCTCCAAAATGACAGGGGCTACTGAAGCTTTCTTT
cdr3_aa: CASSSKMTGATEAFF

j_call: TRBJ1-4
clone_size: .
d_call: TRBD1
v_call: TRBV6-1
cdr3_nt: TGTGCCAGCAGTGCGACAGGGCGGGAAAAACTGTTTTTT
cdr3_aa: CASSATGREKLFF

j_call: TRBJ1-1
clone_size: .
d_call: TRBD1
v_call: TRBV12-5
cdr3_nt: TGTGCTAGTGGTTTGTCTCAGGGGGTGGGCACTGAAGCTTTCTTT
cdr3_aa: CASGLSQGVGTEAFF

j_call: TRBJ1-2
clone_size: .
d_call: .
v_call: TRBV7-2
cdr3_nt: TGTGCCAGCAGCTTCACTAACTATGGCTACACCTTC
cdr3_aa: CASSFTNYGYTF

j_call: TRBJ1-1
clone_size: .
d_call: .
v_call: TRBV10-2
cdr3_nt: TGCGCCAGCTTTGACGGAGCACCTGAAGCTTTCTTT
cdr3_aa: CASFDGAPEAFF

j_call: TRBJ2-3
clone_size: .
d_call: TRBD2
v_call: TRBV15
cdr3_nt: TGTGCCACCAGCAGAAGACTAGCGGGGGATAAGGATACGCAGTATTTT
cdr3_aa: CATSRRLAGDKDTQYF

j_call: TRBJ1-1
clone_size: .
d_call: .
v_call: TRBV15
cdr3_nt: TGTGCCACCAGCAGAGTGCCAGGTTGGAACACTGAAGCTTTCTTT
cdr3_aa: CATSRVPGWNTEAFF

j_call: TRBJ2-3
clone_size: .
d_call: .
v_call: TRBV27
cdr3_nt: TGTGCCAGCAGAGTTGCCTTTCAGACAGATACGCAGTATTTT
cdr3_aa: CASRVAFQTDTQYF

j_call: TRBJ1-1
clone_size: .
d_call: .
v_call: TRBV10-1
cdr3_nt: TGCGCCACCACCGGAGGGGTTTGGGGGACTGAAGCTTTCTTT
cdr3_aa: CATTGGVWGTEAFF

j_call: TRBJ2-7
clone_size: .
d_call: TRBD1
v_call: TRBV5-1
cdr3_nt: TGCGCCAGCAGCTTGGCCTGGACAGGGTCCTACGAGCAGTACTTC
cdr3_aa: CASSLAWTGSYEQYF

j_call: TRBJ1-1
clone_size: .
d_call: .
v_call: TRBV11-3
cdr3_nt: TGTGCCAGCAGGGGCCGCATGAACACTGAAGCTTTCTTT
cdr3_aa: CASRGRMNTEAFF

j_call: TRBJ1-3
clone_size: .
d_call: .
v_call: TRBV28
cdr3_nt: TGTGCCAGCAGCCCCGGTGGGACTTCTGGAAACACCATATATTTT
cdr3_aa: CASSPGGTSGNTIYF

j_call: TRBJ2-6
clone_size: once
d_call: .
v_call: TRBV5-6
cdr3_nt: TGTGCCAGCAGCTTTACTGCAGAGACAGGGGCCAACGTCCTGACTTTC
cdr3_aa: CASSFTAETGANVLTF

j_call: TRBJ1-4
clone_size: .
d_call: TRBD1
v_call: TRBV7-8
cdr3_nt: TGTGCCAGCAGCTTAGGGAGGGACAGGGGGGATGAAAAACTGTTTTTT
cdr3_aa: CASSLGRDRGDEKLFF

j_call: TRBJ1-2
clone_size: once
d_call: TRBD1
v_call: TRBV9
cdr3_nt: TGTGCCAGCAGCTTTCGGACAGGGGCTAACTATGGCTACACCTTC
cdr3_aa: CASSFRTGANYGYTF

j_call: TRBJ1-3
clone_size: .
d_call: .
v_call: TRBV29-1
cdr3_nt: TGCAGCGTCACGGAGGGGAGAAACACCATATATTTT
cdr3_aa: CSVTEGRNTIYF

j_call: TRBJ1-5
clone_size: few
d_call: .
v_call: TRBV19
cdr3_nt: TGTGCCAGTAGTGAGTCAGGTCAGCCCCAGCATTTT
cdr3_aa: CASSESGQPQHF

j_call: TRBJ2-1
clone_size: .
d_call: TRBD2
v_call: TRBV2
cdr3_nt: TGTGCCAGCAGTGGGACTAGCGGGTACAATGAGCAGTTCTTC
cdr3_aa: CASSGTSGYNEQFF

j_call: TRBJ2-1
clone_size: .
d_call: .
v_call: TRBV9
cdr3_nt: TGTGCCAGCAGCGTGAGTCGGGTTTCACCCCCTTTAGATGAGCAGTTCTTC
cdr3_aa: CASSVSRVSPPLDEQFF

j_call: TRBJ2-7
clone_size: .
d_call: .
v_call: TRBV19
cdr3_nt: TGTGCCAGTAGTATAAGGGGGGGCGTCCCTTCCTACGAGCAGTACTTC
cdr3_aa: CASSIRGGVPSYEQYF

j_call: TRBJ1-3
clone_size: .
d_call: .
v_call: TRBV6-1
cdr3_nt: TGTGCCAGCAGACAATTTGGTTCTGGAAACACCATATATTTT
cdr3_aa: CASRQFGSGNTIYF

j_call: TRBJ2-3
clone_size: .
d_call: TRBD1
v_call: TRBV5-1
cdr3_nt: TGCGCCAGCAGCCCCTCGGACAGGGTGGGAGATACGCAGTATTTT
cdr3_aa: CASSPSDRVGDTQYF

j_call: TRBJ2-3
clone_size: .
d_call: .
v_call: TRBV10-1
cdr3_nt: TGCGCCAGCAGTGACAGGGCGACAGATACGCAGTATTTT
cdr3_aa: CASSDRATDTQYF

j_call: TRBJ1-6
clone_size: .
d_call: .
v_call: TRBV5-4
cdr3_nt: TGTGCCAGCAGCGTGGGGGGGGGTACCTATAATTCACCCCTCCACTTT
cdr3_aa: CASSVGGGTYNSPLHF

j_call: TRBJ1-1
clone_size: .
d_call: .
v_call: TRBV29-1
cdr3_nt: TGCAGCGTTGAAGATCCCCAGAACACTGAAGCTTTCTTT
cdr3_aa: CSVEDPQNTEAFF

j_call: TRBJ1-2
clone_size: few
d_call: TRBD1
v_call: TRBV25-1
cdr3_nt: TGTGCCAGCAGCCAGACAGGGACTAGGAGCTACACCTTC
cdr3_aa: CASSQTGTRSYTF

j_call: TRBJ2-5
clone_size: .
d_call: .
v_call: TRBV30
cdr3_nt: TGTGCCTGGAGTGAGTTAGTCACCGGGGAGACCCAGTACTTC
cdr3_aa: CAWSELVTGETQYF

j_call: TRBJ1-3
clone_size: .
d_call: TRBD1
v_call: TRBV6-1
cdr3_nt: TGTGCCAGCAGTGAGTCCCAGGGGGCGATTCCGATCGGAAACACCATATATTTT
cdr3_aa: CASSESQGAIPIGNTIYF

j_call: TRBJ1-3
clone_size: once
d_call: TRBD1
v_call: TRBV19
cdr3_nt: TGTGCCAGTAGTATTGAAGGGACAGGGACTGGAAACACCATATATTTT
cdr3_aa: CASSIEGTGTGNTIYF

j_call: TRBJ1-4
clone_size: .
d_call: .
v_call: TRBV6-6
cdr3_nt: TGTGCCAGCAGTCTTAACCGGTCGCCTAATGAAAAACTGTTTTTT
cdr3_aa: CASSLNRSPNEKLFF

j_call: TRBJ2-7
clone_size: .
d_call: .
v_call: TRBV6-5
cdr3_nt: TGTGCCAGCACCGAGATTCCGGACAGACTAAGGTACTTC
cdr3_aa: CASTEIPDRLRYF

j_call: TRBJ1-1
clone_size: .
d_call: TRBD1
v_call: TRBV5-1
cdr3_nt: TGCGCCAGCAGCCCGGGACAGAAGAACACTGAAGCTTTCTTT
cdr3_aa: CASSPGQKNTEAFF

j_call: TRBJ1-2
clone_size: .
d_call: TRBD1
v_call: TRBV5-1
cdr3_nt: TGCGCCAGCAGCACGTGGGGGACAGGGGAAGACTATGGCTACACCTTC
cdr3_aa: CASSTWGTGEDYGYTF

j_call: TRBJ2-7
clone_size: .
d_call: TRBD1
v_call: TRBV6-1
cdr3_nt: TGTGCCAGCAGTGTAACCGGGACAGGGGTCCACGAGCAGTACTTC
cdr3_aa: CASSVTGTGVHEQYF

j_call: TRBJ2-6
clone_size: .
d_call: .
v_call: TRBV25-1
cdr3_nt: TGTGCCAGCAGTGGATGGCAAATCTCTGGGGCCAACGTCCTGACTTTC
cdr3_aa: CASSGWQISGANVLTF

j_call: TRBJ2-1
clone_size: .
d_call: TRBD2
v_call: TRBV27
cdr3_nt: TGTGCCAGCAGTTCTAGCGGGGGGGCAAGTTCCTACAATGAGCAGTTCTTC
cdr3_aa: CASSSSGGASSYNEQFF

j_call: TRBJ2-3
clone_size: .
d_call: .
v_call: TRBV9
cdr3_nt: TGTGCCAGCAGCGGGACAGTTAGCACAGATACGCAGTATTTT
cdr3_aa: CASSGTVSTDTQYF

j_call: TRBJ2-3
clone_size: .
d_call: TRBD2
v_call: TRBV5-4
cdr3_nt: TGTGCCAGCAGCTCTAGCGGTCGGGGCACAGATACGCAGTATTTT
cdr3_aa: CASSSSGRGTDTQYF

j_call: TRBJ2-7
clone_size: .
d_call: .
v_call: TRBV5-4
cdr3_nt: TGTGCCAGCAGGGGGGGAGACGGGCTGCACGAGCAGTACTTC
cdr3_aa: CASRGGDGLHEQYF

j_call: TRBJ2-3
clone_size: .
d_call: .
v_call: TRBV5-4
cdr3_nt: TGTGCCAGCAGCTTGGAAGGGGATAGCACAGATACGCAGTATTTT
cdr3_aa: CASSLEGDSTDTQYF

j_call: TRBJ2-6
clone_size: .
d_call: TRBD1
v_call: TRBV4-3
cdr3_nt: TGCGCCAGCAGCCAAAGACATACCGGGACAGGGCCTGGGGCCAACGTCCTGACTTTC
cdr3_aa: CASSQRHTGTGPGANVLTF

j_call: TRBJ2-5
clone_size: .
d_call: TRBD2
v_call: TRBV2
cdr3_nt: TGTGCCAGTTATCTAGCGGGGGGTCCCCGTTCGGAGACCCAGTACTTC
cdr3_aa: CASYLAGGPRSETQYF

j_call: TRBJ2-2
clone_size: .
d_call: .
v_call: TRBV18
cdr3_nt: TGTGCCAGCTCACCATCTGTGAGGGCGGGCACCGGGGAGCTGTTTTTT
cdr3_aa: CASSPSVRAGTGELFF

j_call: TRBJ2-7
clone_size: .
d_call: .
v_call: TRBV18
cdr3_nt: TGTGCCAGCTCACCAGGGGCCACCTACGAGCAGTACTTC
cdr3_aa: CASSPGATYEQYF

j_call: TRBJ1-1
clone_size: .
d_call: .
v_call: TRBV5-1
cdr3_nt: TGCGCCAGCAGCAAAAGACAGGACAAGAACACTGAAGCTTTCTTT
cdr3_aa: CASSKRQDKNTEAFF

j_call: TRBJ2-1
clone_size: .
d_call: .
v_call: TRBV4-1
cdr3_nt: TGCGCCAGCAGCCAGGGCAGGGTAGGTCGGCAGTTCTTC
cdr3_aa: CASSQGRVGRQFF

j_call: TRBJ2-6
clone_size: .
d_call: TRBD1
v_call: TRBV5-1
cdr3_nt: TGCGCCAGCAGCTTGGTTGGGACAGGGAATCGGGCCAACGTCCTGACTTTC
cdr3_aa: CASSLVGTGNRANVLTF

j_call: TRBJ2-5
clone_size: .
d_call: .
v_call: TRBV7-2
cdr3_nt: TGTGCCAGCAGCGGAGGCATAGTAGAGACCCAGTACTTC
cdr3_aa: CASSGGIVETQYF

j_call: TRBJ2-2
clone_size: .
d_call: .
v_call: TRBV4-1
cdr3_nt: TGCGCCAGCAGCCAAGATATAGGGGTCGGCTCACCTCTTACGAACACCGGGGAGCTGTTTTTT
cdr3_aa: CASSQDIGVGSPLTNTGELFF

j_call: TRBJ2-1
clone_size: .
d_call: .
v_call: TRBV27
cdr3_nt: TGTGCCAGCAGTCCACGCACACAGGGCTACAATGAGCAGTTCTTC
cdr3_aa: CASSPRTQGYNEQFF

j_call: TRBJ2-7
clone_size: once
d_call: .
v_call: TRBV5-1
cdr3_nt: TGCGCCAGCAGCTTTAGCAGGGGCGAGCAGTACTTC
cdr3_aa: CASSFSRGEQYF

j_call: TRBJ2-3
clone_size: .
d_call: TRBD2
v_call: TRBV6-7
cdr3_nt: TGTGCCAGCACTCGGGGCCCCCAAGCGGGGGGTAGCACAGATACGCAGTATTTT
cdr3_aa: CASTRGPQAGGSTDTQYF

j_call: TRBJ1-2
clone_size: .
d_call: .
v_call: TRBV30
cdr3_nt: TGTGCCTACTCGGGGGTCGGCGTCCGTTCCTTAGGCTACACCTTC
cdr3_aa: CAYSGVGVRSLGYTF

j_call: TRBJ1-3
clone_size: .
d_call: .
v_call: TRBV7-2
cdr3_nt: TGTGCCACCCCCGGTCAGGGGATATCTGGAAACACCATATATTTT
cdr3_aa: CATPGQGISGNTIYF

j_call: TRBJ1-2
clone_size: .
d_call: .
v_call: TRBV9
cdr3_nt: TGTGCCAGCAGCGGGGGTCAGGGGCATGGCTACACCTTC
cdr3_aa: CASSGGQGHGYTF

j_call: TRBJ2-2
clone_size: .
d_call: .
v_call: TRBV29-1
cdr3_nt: TGCAGCGCTTCCACAGACGCGAACACCGGGGAGCTGTTTTTT
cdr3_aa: CSASTDANTGELFF

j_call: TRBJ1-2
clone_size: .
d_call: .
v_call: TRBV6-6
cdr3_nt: TGTGCCAGCGGGACGGCAGGGGACGGCTACACCTTC
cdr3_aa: CASGTAGDGYTF

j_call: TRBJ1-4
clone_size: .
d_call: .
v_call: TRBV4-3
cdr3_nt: TGCGCCAGCAGCCGATACGGACAAATAAATGAAAAACTGTTTTTT
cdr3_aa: CASSRYGQINEKLFF